This TCR beta chain was recovered during a study of blood T cells in healthy people across ages. The CDR3 extends over 17 amino acids. The germline V gene encodes CDR1 LGHDT and CDR2 YNNKEL (reference sequence). V lost 1 base to trimming and J lost 0 bases; unmatched junction nucleotides: 5. PCR was performed a second time for roughly 7 to 12 cycles using a sample-barcoded 5' primer and a J-beta primer mix. Using its own MiXCR run on the 5' RACE reads, TCRdb lists one record per CDR3 protein. The table includes hundreds of thousands of distinct CDR3 sequences, roughly a quarter detected once. These data were likewise used in another study, on T cells of mothers and their children. From that report: For the second PCR, the M1S primer put in sample barcodes and 2-4 random nucleotides. When mothers and children were related, their normalized repertoire overlap, which was always slightly higher, did not differ significantly from that of unrelated pairs. No persistent microchimeric T cell clones were detected.

This chain joins TRBV3-1 and TRBJ1-2; 10 bases are a match to TRBD1. This TCR was recovered from a boy younger than 10 in good health. Sequencing was done on a sample of blood. CDR3 DNA: TGTGCCAGCAGCCAAGGTTACGACAGGGGGCCTAACTATGGCTACACCTTC. It translates to CASSQGYDRGPNYGYTF.